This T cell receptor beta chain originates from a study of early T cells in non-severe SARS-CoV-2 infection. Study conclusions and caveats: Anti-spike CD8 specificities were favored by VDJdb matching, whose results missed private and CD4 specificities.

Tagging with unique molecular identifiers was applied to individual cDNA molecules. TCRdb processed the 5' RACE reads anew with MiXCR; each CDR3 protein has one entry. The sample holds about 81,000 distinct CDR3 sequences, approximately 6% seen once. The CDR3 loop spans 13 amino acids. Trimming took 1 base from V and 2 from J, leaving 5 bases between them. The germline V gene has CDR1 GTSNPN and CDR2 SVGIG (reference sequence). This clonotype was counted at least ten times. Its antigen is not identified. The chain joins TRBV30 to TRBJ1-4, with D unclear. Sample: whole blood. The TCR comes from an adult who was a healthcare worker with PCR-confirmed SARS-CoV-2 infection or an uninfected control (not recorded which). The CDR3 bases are TGTGCCTGGAGTGGGAAGACTAATGAAAAACTGTTTTTT. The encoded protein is CAWSGKTNEKLFF.